The 28 T cell receptor beta chains given below trace back to one sample, sequenced in a study of T-cell memory formation after mild COVID-19. TCRdb itself ran the 5' RACE reads through MiXCR, one entry per CDR3 protein. The sample records around 90,000 distinct CDR3 sequences, less than 15% being singletons. Sequencing was done on a sample of PBMCs or a T cell subset sorted from them (not recorded which). The source is an adult woman who had mild COVID-19 (a few samples of this study predate the infection). Cell type and time point are not known.

This clonotype showed up just a few times. The rearrangement links TRBV11-2 to TRBJ2-7; 10 nucleotides match TRBD1. The CDR3 runs to 16 residues. CDR1 and CDR2 from the germline V gene are SGHAT and FQNNGV. Germline trimming cut 4 bases from V and 2 bases from J; bases unmatched to any gene: 8. The CDR3, as DNA: TGTGCCAGCAGCTCCGATACCGGGACAGGGGCCTACGAGCAGTACTTC. It encodes CASSSDTGTGAYEQYF.

The sample holds a few counts of this clonotype. V gene TRBV14 combines with J gene TRBJ2-7, with D unresolved. Trimming took off 0 bases at V and 1 base at J, with 10 bases between the two ends. Germline lookup yields CDR1 SGHDN and CDR2 FVKESK. The CDR3 loop spans 15 amino acids. CDR3 in amino acids: CASSQDPGESYEQYF. The CDR3 nucleotides read TGTGCCAGCAGCCAAGATCCCGGAGAGTCCTACGAGCAGTACTTC.

This clonotype was seen more than once but under ten times. The rearrangement joins TRBV7-9 to TRBJ2-1, with unresolved D. Per germline, CDR1 SEHNR and CDR2 FQNEAQ (reference sequence). CDR3 length: 9 amino acids. Trimming took 1 base from V and 11 from J, leaving 0 bases between them. The CDR3 DNA follows: TGTGCCAGCAGCTTAGAGCAGTTCTTC. Residues: CASSLEQFF.

This clonotype was counted many times. The chain combines TRBV5-1 with TRBJ2-7; weak D call: TRBD1 (6 bases). This CDR3 comprises 15 residues. Germline V lookup: CDR1 SGHRS, CDR2 YFSETQ. Trimming removed 0 bases from V and 0 bases from J, with 10 bases in between. In DNA, the CDR3 is TGCGCCAGCAGCTTGGTTTGGGGGCCCTCCTACGAGCAGTACTTC. Translation: CASSLVWGPSYEQYF.

This clonotype was counted only a few times. The chain has TRBV12-3 or TRBV12-4 and TRBJ1-5; D ambiguous. Trimming removed 3 bases from V and 5 bases from J, with 11 bases in between. The CDR3 length is 14 residues. The CDR3 loop is CASSFTRVDQPQHF. CDR3 coding DNA: TGTGCCAGCAGTTTTACCCGGGTCGATCAGCCCCAGCATTTT.

This chain joins TRBV4-3 and TRBJ2-7; 10 bases map to TRBD1. Germline values: CDR1 LGHNA, CDR2 YSLEER. The CDR3 runs 15 residues. Germline trimming cut 3 bases from V and 2 bases from J; bases unmatched to any gene: 4. CDR3: CASSHRTGGTYEQYF. Written as DNA, the CDR3 is TGCGCCAGCAGCCACAGGACAGGGGGTACCTACGAGCAGTACTTC.

The chain is built from TRBV4-1 and TRBJ2-7; no clear D. The germline V gene has CDR1 MGHRA and CDR2 YSYEKL. The CDR3 has 12 amino acids. V was clipped by 1 base and J by 6 bases, with 7 bases between them. As DNA, the CDR3 is TGCGCCAGCAGCCAAGTCTCCCGCGAGCAGTACTTC. Amino acids: CASSQVSREQYF.

The chain combines TRBV6-6 with TRBJ2-1, with 10 bases that match TRBD1. Germline V gene sequence: CDR1 MNHNY, CDR2 SVGAGI (reference sequence). Losses at the gene ends were 4 bases for V and 4 bases for J; bases not matched to a gene: 4. This CDR3 is built from 15 residues. As DNA, the CDR3 is TGTGCCAGCAGTTCCGGGACAGGGGAATACAATGAGCAGTTCTTC. Translating it yields CASSSGTGEYNEQFF.

This clonotype was seen a few times. V usage is TRBV7-9 and J usage is TRBJ2-3; 9 bases agree with TRBD1. The CDR3 contains 15 residues. After removal of 6 bases from V and 3 bases from J, the junction contained 7 bases not matched to a gene. From germline, CDR1 is SEHNR and CDR2 FQNEAQ (reference sequence). Here the CDR3 DNA reads TGTGCCAGCAGGGGGACAGGGAGCGTGACAGATACGCAGTATTTT. Translated, it gives CASRGTGSVTDTQYF. The variable domain in full, completed from reference TRBV7-9 and TRBJ2-3, reads DTGVSQNPRHKITKRGQNVTFRCDPISEHNRLYWYRQTLGQGPEFLTYFQNEAQLEKSRLLSDRFSAERPKGSFSTLEIQRTEQGDSAMYLCASRGTGSVTDTQYFGPGTRLTVL.

V is TRBV6-2 or TRBV6-3 and J is TRBJ2-7; 8 nucleotides align to TRBD2. The germline gives CDR1 MNHEY, CDR2 SVGEGT. With V trimmed by 0 bases and J by 2 bases, 9 bases remained unmatched. This CDR3 region has 17 residues. DNA for the CDR3: TGTGCCAGCAGTTACTCCCCCGCGGGGGGACCGACCTACGAGCAGTACTTC. Protein product: CASSYSPAGGPTYEQYF.

CDR3 DNA: TGTGCCATCAGGGGGACTAGCGGGAGCTCCTACGAGCAGTACTTC. It yields the protein CAIRGTSGSSYEQYF. This sequence joins TRBV10-3 and TRBJ2-7; 14 bases are a match to TRBD2. This CDR3 is 15 amino acids long. The V and J ends lost 6 bases and 0 bases, in that order; junction bases with no gene match: 1. Germline CDR1 and CDR2: ENHRY and SYGVKD.

This clonotype was found a few times. The chain recombines TRBV11-2 with TRBJ2-1; possible D gene TRBD2, 7 bases. This CDR3 contains 16 residues. Germline CDR1 reads SGHAT; CDR2 reads FQNNGV. Trimming shortened V by 6 bases and J by 10 bases, and 25 bases separated the two germline ends. CDR3 coding DNA: TGTGCCAGCAGTCCCCTGTCGGGGGGCACCATACGGGAGCAGTTCTTC. It translates to CASSPLSGGTIREQFF.

This chain uses TRBV20-1 with TRBJ2-1, with 13 bases fitting TRBD2. CDR1 and CDR2 from the germline V gene are DFQATT and SNEGSKA (reference sequence). The V gene end was trimmed by 5 bases and the J gene end by 9 bases; junction bases not matched to a gene: 10. This CDR3 region has 15 residues. Written as DNA, the CDR3 is TGCAGTGCTGCACGGGGGACTAGCGGGATAGGTGAGCAGTTCTTC. It is translated as CSAARGTSGIGEQFF.

The chain has TRBV19 and TRBJ2-3; no firm D call. Deletions cut 10 bases from V and 0 bases from J, with 11 bases between. The length of the CDR3 is 13 residues. Germline V gene lookup returns CDR1 LNHDA and CDR2 SQIVND (reference sequence). CDR3 nucleotide sequence: TGTGCCACCAAAGATCGTAGCACAGATACGCAGTATTTT. Protein: CATKDRSTDTQYF.

The sample holds a few counts of this clonotype. The DNA of the CDR3 is TGTGCCACCAGTGATCGCCCCTTTGGCAGGACCTACAATGAGCAGTTCTTC. Residues: CATSDRPFGRTYNEQFF. This sequence joins TRBV24-1 and TRBJ2-1, with D unresolved. This CDR3 has 17 amino acids. Trimming took 3 bases from V and 2 from J, leaving 16 bases between them. Germline-derived CDR1 and CDR2 are KGHDR and SFDVKD.

The chain recombines TRBV4-3 with TRBJ2-5, with 7 bases lining up with TRBD2. V was clipped by 0 bases and J by 5 bases; unmatched bases: 6. Germline CDR1 reads LGHNA; CDR2 reads YSLEER. CDR3 length: 15 residues. The CDR3 loop reads CASSQEGSGMETQYF. The CDR3 nucleotides read TGCGCCAGCAGCCAAGAGGGCAGCGGGATGGAGACCCAGTACTTC.

V usage is TRBV7-9 and J usage is TRBJ2-7; TRBD1 aligns across 9 bases. V was pared by 3 bases and J by 0 bases, with 9 bases of the junction left unmatched. The CDR3 is 17 amino acids. Germline V gene lookup returns CDR1 SEHNR and CDR2 FQNEAQ (reference sequence). The CDR3 is CASSFLSGTGFSYEQYF. The CDR3 DNA follows: TGTGCCAGCAGCTTCCTCTCCGGGACAGGGTTCTCCTACGAGCAGTACTTC.

This clonotype was counted between two and nine times. The rearrangement links TRBV28 to TRBJ2-7; a possible D gene is TRBD2 (6 bases). Germline V gene sequence: CDR1 MDHEN, CDR2 SYDVKM. Trimming removed 7 bases from V and 3 bases from J, with 16 bases in between. The CDR3 has 14 residues. CDR3 in DNA: TGTGCCAGCACCGATCGGGGGTTTAGCTACGAGCAGTACTTC. The encoded protein is CASTDRGFSYEQYF. Filled out from reference TRBV28 and TRBJ2-7, the complete variable domain reads DVKVTQSSRYLVKRTGEKVFLECVQDMDHENMFWYRQDPGLGLRLIYFSYDVKMKEKGDIPEGYSVSREKKERFSLILESASTNQTSMYLCASTDRGFSYEQYFGPGTRLTVT.

The chain joins TRBV3-1 to TRBJ2-1; TRBD2 might be the D (5 bases). This CDR3 has 12 amino acids. Per germline, CDR1 LGHDT and CDR2 YNNKEL (reference sequence). Trimming shortened V by 4 bases and J by 7 bases, and 8 bases separated the two germline ends. CDR3 bases: TGTGCCAGCAGCCCGACGGGAAATGAGCAGTTCTTC. This encodes CASSPTGNEQFF.

This clonotype was recorded a few times. V is TRBV7-8 and J is TRBJ2-1; D might be TRBD2 (6 bases). This CDR3 has 15 residues. Germline V gene data show CDR1 as SGHVS and CDR2 as FQNEAQ. Trimming cost V 3 bases and J 4 bases, with 13 bases left between them. The CDR3 DNA is TGTGCCAGCAGCTTGGAATTGGGGAGGTACAATGAGCAGTTCTTC. Encoded protein: CASSLELGRYNEQFF.

This clonotype was detected once. The rearrangement joins TRBV4-2 to TRBJ2-1; either TRBD1 or TRBD2 may fit D (5 bases each). Germline CDR1 reads LGHNA; CDR2 reads YNFKEQ. The CDR3 sequence is 18 residues long. V lost 0 bases, J lost 1 base, and 16 bases lay in between. The CDR3 here is CASSQDVGTPRSYNEQFF. CDR3 coding DNA: TGTGCCAGCAGCCAAGACGTGGGGACCCCGAGGTCCTACAATGAGCAGTTCTTC.

The rearrangement uses TRBV7-9 and TRBJ2-7; weak D call: TRBD1 (5 bases). V lost 9 bases and J lost 2, with 17 bases in between. This CDR3 comprises 14 residues. Germline V lookup: CDR1 SEHNR, CDR2 FQNEAQ (reference sequence). The CDR3 DNA reads TGTGCCAGTGAGAGACCGGACACCGCCTACGAGCAGTACTTC. This sequence encodes CASERPDTAYEQYF.

The chain recombines TRBV13 with TRBJ1-5; 9 bases are a match to TRBD1. Trimming removed 0 bases from V and 7 bases from J; junction bases left unmatched: 4. This CDR3 region has 15 residues. CDR1 is PRHDT and CDR2 is FYEKMQ in the germline V gene (reference sequence). The CDR3 here is CASSLGGQGQQPQHF. The CDR3 nucleotides read TGTGCCAGCAGCTTAGGGGGACAGGGCCAACAGCCCCAGCATTTT.

This clonotype was seen a handful of times. The CDR3 coding sequence is TGTGCCAGCAGCTCCCGGGACGAAGGATACTACGAGCAGTACTTC. Translating it yields CASSSRDEGYYEQYF. This rearrangement joins TRBV11-3 to TRBJ2-7; the D call may be TRBD1 or TRBD2 (5 bases each). The CDR3 is 15 residues long. The germline V gene has CDR1 SGHNT and CDR2 YENEEA. V lost 4 bases and J lost 3, with 16 bases in between.

This clonotype was seen at least ten times. The chain couples TRBV4-2 to TRBJ2-5; TRBD2 agrees at 12 bases. This CDR3 spans 15 amino acids. Trimming removed 4 bases from V and 3 bases from J; junction bases left unmatched: 3. Germline-derived CDR1 and CDR2 are LGHNA and YNFKEQ. CDR3 in DNA: TGTGCCAGCAGCCGGAGACTAGCGGGGGAAGAGACCCAGTACTTC. Its protein product is CASSRRLAGEETQYF.

The V gene is TRBV7-6, the J gene TRBJ2-2; D gene ambiguous. Per germline, CDR1 SGHVS and CDR2 FNYEAQ. The CDR3 totals 15 residues. The germline V and J ends were trimmed by 5 bases and 2 bases, with 12 bases remaining between them. CDR3 amino acids: CASSRAISNTGELFF. The CDR3 region has the DNA TGTGCCAGCAGCCGGGCCATTTCCAACACCGGGGAGCTGTTTTTT.

This clonotype has just a few counts. The chain recombines TRBV4-1 with TRBJ2-5; 7 positions match TRBD2. Trimming removed 5 bases from V and 0 bases from J; junction bases left unmatched: 3. The CDR3 sequence is 14 residues long. Germline assignment: CDR1 MGHRA and CDR2 YSYEKL. In nucleotides, the CDR3 is TGCGCCAGCAGCTCGAGCGGGAACCAAGAGACCCAGTACTTC. This gives the protein CASSSSGNQETQYF.

This clonotype was seen only a few times. The CDR3 loop reads CASSPRGEYEQYF. The CDR3 DNA is TGTGCCAGCAGCCCCCGGGGTGAATACGAGCAGTACTTC. The chain employs TRBV27 and TRBJ2-7, with TRBD2 as a possible D gene (5 bases). Germline CDR1 reads MNHEY; CDR2 reads SMNVEV (reference sequence). This CDR3 contains 13 residues. V was pared by 6 bases and J by 4 bases, with 13 bases between.